This T cell receptor (beta chain) was captured by sequencing in a study of OX40 agonist ivuxolimab in advanced cancers. Study conclusions and caveats: Expanded clones were, on average, more numerous in CD8+ T cells than in CD4+.

Turning to this clone: Its antigen is not known.

Looked up from germline, CDR1 is LGHNA and CDR2 is YNFKEQ. The CDR3 length is 12 residues. V lost 3 bases, J lost 6 bases, and 3 bases lay in between. Repertoires were generated with immunoSEQ multiplex PCR, while TCRdb's copy carries only in-frame clones and drops some. The table lists under 25,000 clones, over 65% of them singletons. Collection of blood occurred at baseline, at cycle 4 day 1, and at cycle 7 day 1. Sequencing was performed on CD4+ or CD8+ T cells sorted from blood, taken in a trial of the OX40 agonist ivuxolimab. The sequence derives from an adult with an advanced solid tumor such as melanoma, head and neck, liver or kidney cancer. The V and J genes are TRBV4-2 and TRBJ1-6; D gene unclear. CDR3 nucleotides: TGTGCCAGCAGCCAGGCTAATTCACCCCTCCACTTT. It yields the protein CASSQANSPLHF.